Included here is one TCR beta chain sequence, with context. The data derive from a study of blood T cell repertoires in COVID-19. Study-level background: The United States, Italy and Spain were the sources of the acute and convalescent COVID-19 samples.

Trimming left V 3 bases short and J 0 bases short, with 16 bases between. This CDR3 is 17 amino acids long. Germline lookup yields CDR1 SGDLS and CDR2 YYNGEE. Data came from immunoSEQ multiplex PCR; TCRdb stores just in-frame clones and leaves some out. The data hold roughly 430,000 clones, with nearly 90% observed a single time. Material for sequencing was PBMCs or T cells enriched from blood (not recorded which). The TCR originated in a middle-aged woman with acute COVID-19. The chain carries TRBV9 and TRBJ1-3; D is unresolved. CDR3 coding DNA: TGTGCCAGCAGCGACCGGGAAGGGAGTAGCTCTGGAAACACCATATATTTT. This sequence encodes CASSDREGSSSGNTIYF. The complete variable domain, with remaining parts taken from reference TRBV9 and TRBJ1-3, reads DSGVTQTPKHLITATGQRVTLRCSPRSGDLSVYWYQQSLDQGLQFLIQYYNGEERAKGNILERFSAQQFPDLHSELNLSSLELGDSALYFCASSDREGSSSGNTIYFGEGSWLTVV.